The 27 T cell receptor beta chains below come from one sample, sequenced in a study of cytomegalovirus exposure and HLA in healthy donors. The PCR contained 60 Vbeta and 13 Jbeta primers. Only in-frame clones appear in the TCRdb table, and some are missing; sequencing was by immunoSEQ multiplex PCR. The table has about 120,000 clones, 50% to 75% seen once. The sample taken for sequencing was PBMCs. The receptors shown here come from a woman between 40 and 55 years old in good health and CMV-seropositive.

This clone was found a few times. The chain recombines TRBV5-4 with TRBJ1-1; D is unresolved. Germline V gene data show CDR1 as SGHNT and CDR2 as YYREEE (reference sequence). The CDR3 has 14 amino acids. Trimming took off 1 base at V and 0 bases at J, with 7 bases between the two ends. CDR3: CASSLWHLNTEAFF. Here the CDR3 DNA reads TGTGCCAGCAGCTTGTGGCATCTGAACACTGAAGCTTTCTTT.

This clone has just one count. This chain connects TRBV7-9 to TRBJ1-1; 7 bases agree with TRBD1. V trimming: 5 bases; J trimming: 4 bases; junction bases outside the gene matches: 7. The CDR3 has 14 residues. The germline gives CDR1 SEHNR, CDR2 FQNEAQ (reference sequence). CDR3 DNA sequence: TGTGCCAGCAGCAATTCAGGGGGTAGCACTGAAGCTTTCTTT. Translation gives CASSNSGGSTEAFF.

J is TRBJ1-2 and V is TRBV15, with D possibly being TRBD1 (5 bases). Looked up from germline, CDR1 is LNHNV and CDR2 is YYDKDF (reference sequence). The CDR3 loop spans 14 amino acids. V dropped 0 bases and J dropped 7 bases, with 12 bases sitting between them. CDR3 amino acids: CATSRDRGDSGYTF. In nucleotides, the CDR3 is TGTGCCACCAGCAGAGATCGTGGGGACTCTGGCTACACCTTC.

This clone showed up just a few times. The V call is TRBV7-6, the J call TRBJ2-7; unclear D gene. CDR3 length: 13 amino acids. Per germline, CDR1 SGHVS and CDR2 FNYEAQ. The V end lost 1 base, the J end lost 3 bases, and 7 bases lay between the germline ends. This chain's CDR3 is CASSLGFHYEQYF. For the CDR3, the DNA is TGTGCCAGCAGCTTAGGTTTCCACTACGAGCAGTACTTC.

The rearrangement joins TRBV7-6 to TRBJ2-5, with TRBD1 matching over 7 bases. J lost 5 bases, V lost 6 bases, and 6 bases had no gene match. CDR1 and CDR2 (germline): SGHVS, FNYEAQ. The CDR3 spans 13 residues. CDR3 DNA: TGTGCCAGCAGTAAACAGGGGCCGGAGACCCAGTACTTC. Its translation: CASSKQGPETQYF.

This clone was seen a handful of times. The chain links TRBV6-1 to TRBJ1-5, with D possibly TRBD1 on 5 matching bases. The germline V gene encodes CDR1 MNHNS and CDR2 SASEGT. The CDR3 contains 14 residues. V dropped 3 bases and J dropped 2 bases, with 8 bases sitting between them. The CDR3 DNA is TGTGCCAGCAGTGATGCGGGGGGCAATCAGCCCCAGCATTTT. This gives the protein CASSDAGGNQPQHF.

The CDR3 coding sequence is TGTGCCAGCAGCGTAGATCTGGCGGGGGGCCTCAATGAGCAGTTCTTC. This encodes CASSVDLAGGLNEQFF. V gene TRBV9 combines with J gene TRBJ2-1, with 8 bases aligning to TRBD2. V lost 0 bases to trimming and J lost 6 bases; unmatched junction nucleotides: 8. The CDR3 contains 16 residues. From germline, CDR1 is SGDLS and CDR2 YYNGEE.

The J gene is TRBJ2-1, the V gene TRBV15, with D uncertain. Trimming stripped 0 bases from V and 8 bases from J, with 11 bases between. Germline V gives CDR1 LNHNV, CDR2 YYDKDF (reference sequence). This CDR3 spans 14 amino acids. CDR3 residues: CATSRDLGIDEQFF. The CDR3 bases are TGTGCCACCAGCAGAGATCTTGGCATCGATGAGCAGTTCTTC.

Many counts were recorded for this clone. This chain links TRBV15 with TRBJ2-7; 11 nucleotides match TRBD1. This CDR3 contains 15 residues. Trimming at V came to 5 bases and at J to 5 bases, leaving 8 bases not matched to a gene. CDR1 is LNHNV and CDR2 is YYDKDF in the germline V gene (reference sequence). The CDR3 DNA sequence: TGTGCCACCAGCGTTGGACAGGGGGCTTTTGACGAGCAGTACTTC. It codes for CATSVGQGAFDEQYF.

This clone has a handful of counts. V usage is TRBV4-1 and J usage is TRBJ1-1; 7 positions match TRBD1. This CDR3 is built from 18 residues. CDR1 MGHRA and CDR2 YSYEKL come from the germline V gene. Trimming took 0 bases from V and 6 from J; bases not matched to a gene: 16. The CDR3: CASSQDSGDSLLGPEAFF. CDR3 bases: TGCGCCAGCAGCCAAGACTCGGGGGACAGCCTTTTAGGGCCTGAAGCTTTCTTT.

This chain links TRBV7-3 with TRBJ2-2, with D possibly matching TRBD2 (7 bases). CDR3 length equals 19 residues. Germline loops: CDR1 SGHTA, CDR2 FQGTGA. V shed 5 bases and J shed 0 bases, with 22 bases lying between them. CDR3 protein: CASSPQGGFSGTNTGELFF. CDR3 in DNA: TGTGCCAGCAGCCCCCAAGGGGGATTCAGCGGGACGAACACCGGGGAGCTGTTTTTT.

This clone was observed a few times. The V gene is TRBV7-3, the J gene TRBJ2-1; possibly TRBD2 for D (6 bases). Trimming removed 5 bases from V and 8 bases from J, with 13 bases in between. The CDR3 spans 13 residues. Germline V gene data show CDR1 as SGHTA and CDR2 as FQGTGA. This CDR3 reads CASSLAPGDEQFF. DNA of the CDR3: TGTGCCAGCAGCCTCGCTCCGGGGGATGAGCAGTTCTTC. Drawing the rest from reference TRBV7-3 and TRBJ2-1, the complete variable domain is GAGVSQTPSNKVTEKGKYVELRCDPISGHTALYWYRQSLGQGPEFLIYFQGTGAADDSGLPNDRFFAVRPEGSVSTLKIQRTERGDSAVYLCASSLAPGDEQFFGPGTRLTVL.

The table lists this clone with a count of one. The rearrangement uses TRBV19 and TRBJ1-1, with 8 positions matching TRBD1. J was trimmed by 2 bases and V by 7 bases; bases with no gene match: 9. CDR3 length: 15 amino acids. CDR1 is LNHDA and CDR2 is SQIVND in the germline V gene (reference sequence). CDR3 bases: TGTGCCAGTACTGAATCAGGGGGCGGAAACACTGAAGCTTTCTTT. It specifies CASTESGGGNTEAFF.

The DNA of the CDR3 is TGTGCCAGCAGTTCCCGACAGGCTAGCTCCTACAATGAGCAGTTCTTC. It translates to CASSSRQASSYNEQFF. The V gene is TRBV6-5, the J gene TRBJ2-1; D possibly corresponds to TRBD1 (6 bases). CDR1 is MNHEY, CDR2 SVGAGI, per germline. The CDR3 runs 16 residues. The germline V and J ends were trimmed by 4 bases and 0 bases, with 13 bases remaining between them.

The chain employs TRBV6-5 and TRBJ2-3; 11 bases line up with TRBD1. V shed 5 bases, J shed 2 bases, and the junction held 3 bases outside the gene matches. The germline V gene encodes CDR1 MNHEY and CDR2 SVGAGI. The CDR3 has 15 residues. CDR3 loop: CASSGTGGSTDTQYF. CDR3 sequence (DNA): TGTGCCAGCAGTGGGACAGGGGGTTCCACAGATACGCAGTATTTT.

This clone was detected only a few times. The chain couples TRBV7-6 to TRBJ2-7, with 13 bases matching TRBD2. Losses at the gene ends were 4 bases for V and 1 base for J; bases not matched to a gene: 10. Germline V lookup: CDR1 SGHVS, CDR2 FNYEAQ. The CDR3 covers 18 residues. The CDR3 DNA follows: TGTGCCAGCAGCTCCCGGACTAGCGGGAGCGGGGGGTCCTACGAGCAGTACTTC. This codes for CASSSRTSGSGGSYEQYF. Drawing the rest from reference TRBV7-6 and TRBJ2-7, the complete variable domain is GAGVSQSPRYKVTKRGQDVALRCDPISGHVSLYWYRQALGQGPEFLTYFNYEAQQDKSGLPNDRFSAERPEGSISTLTIQRTEQRDSAMYRCASSSRTSGSGGSYEQYFGPGTRLTVT.

The gene calls are TRBV5-1 and TRBJ2-1, with 8 bases lining up with TRBD2. CDR1 and CDR2 from the germline V gene are SGHRS and YFSETQ. The CDR3 runs to 15 residues. J gave up 6 bases and V 0 bases, and 5 bases lay outside the gene matches. The DNA of the CDR3 is TGCGCCAGCAGCTTGGTAGCGGGGAGTTTCAATGAGCAGTTCTTC. The encoded protein is CASSLVAGSFNEQFF.

This chain joins TRBV19 and TRBJ2-7; tentatively, D is TRBD1 (6 bases). Germline lookup yields CDR1 LNHDA and CDR2 SQIVND (reference sequence). V was trimmed by 5 bases and J by 5 bases, leaving 10 bases between them. The CDR3 totals 12 residues. CDR3 loop: CASSHRENEQYF. As DNA, the CDR3 is TGTGCCAGTAGTCACAGGGAGAACGAGCAGTACTTC.

In its sample, this clone was seen once. The chain carries TRBV6-1 and TRBJ1-1; a weak D match, TRBD1 (5 bases). Germline V gene sequence: CDR1 MNHNS, CDR2 SASEGT. The CDR3 runs to 14 residues. V shed 5 bases and J shed 5 bases, with 15 bases lying between them. CDR3 nucleotides: TGTGCCAGCAGTCTGGAAGACAGTAGGACTGAAGCTTTCTTT. This translates into CASSLEDSRTEAFF.

This clone was seen only once. The rearrangement joins TRBV6-1 to TRBJ1-1, with D perhaps matching TRBD1 (6 bases). Between the trimmed V and J ends, which lost 6 bases and 6 bases, there was a span of 11 bases. This CDR3 contains 12 residues. From germline, CDR1 is MNHNS and CDR2 SASEGT. CDR3 loop: CASSHGGAEAFF. The CDR3 bases are TGTGCCAGCAGCCATGGGGGCGCTGAAGCTTTCTTT.

J is TRBJ2-7 and V is TRBV6-5; 9 nucleotides line up with TRBD1. The CDR3 runs 14 residues. V lost 5 bases to trimming and J lost 2 bases; unmatched junction nucleotides: 4. From germline, CDR1 is MNHEY and CDR2 SVGAGI. The CDR3 protein is CASSTGTGTYEQYF. The CDR3 DNA is TGTGCCAGCAGTACCGGGACAGGGACCTACGAGCAGTACTTC.

This clone was seen only a few times. The rearrangement uses TRBV4-1 and TRBJ1-1; TRBD1 agrees at 8 bases. The CDR3 has 13 amino acids. The germline V gene encodes CDR1 MGHRA and CDR2 YSYEKL. J was trimmed by 3 bases and V by 5 bases; bases with no gene match: 2. CDR3 loop: CASSKDRDTEAFF. In DNA form, the CDR3 reads TGCGCCAGCAGCAAGGACAGGGACACTGAAGCTTTCTTT.

The V gene is TRBV29-1, the J gene TRBJ1-2; a weak D match, TRBD1 (5 bases). V lost 5 bases to trimming and J lost 3 bases, with 7 bases between them. Germline V gene sequence: CDR1 SQVTM, CDR2 ANQGSEA. This CDR3 region has 11 residues. CDR3 residues: CSVSTDYGYTF. The CDR3 DNA reads TGCAGCGTTTCGACAGACTATGGCTACACCTTC.

J is TRBJ2-1 and V is TRBV6-1, with D possibly being TRBD1 (5 bases). The CDR3 is 11 amino acids. The V end lost 9 bases, the J end lost 9 bases, and 12 bases lay between the germline ends. The germline gives CDR1 MNHNS, CDR2 SASEGT. CDR3 DNA sequence: TGTGCCAGAGGCAGGGATATTGAGCAGTTCTTC. Protein sequence: CARGRDIEQFF.

This clone was counted a few times. The chain has TRBV9 and TRBJ2-3, with 8 positions matching TRBD2. Germline V gene data show CDR1 as SGDLS and CDR2 as YYNGEE. With V trimmed by 0 bases and J by 2 bases, 5 bases remained unmatched. There are 16 residues in the CDR3. The CDR3 here is CASSVEQRGLTDTQYF. The CDR3 DNA reads TGTGCCAGCAGCGTAGAACAGCGGGGGCTCACAGATACGCAGTATTTT.

This clone was observed a handful of times. This chain uses TRBV6-5 with TRBJ1-3; D ambiguous. Between the trimmed V and J ends, which lost 6 bases and 4 bases, there was a span of 16 bases. Germline-derived CDR1 and CDR2 are MNHEY and SVGAGI. The CDR3 is 15 residues long. CDR3 DNA sequence: TGTGCCAGCAGGGGAGGAGGAGTCAGGGGAAACACCATATATTTT. It encodes CASRGGGVRGNTIYF.

This chain links TRBV5-1 with TRBJ1-6; TRBD1 matches at 7 bases. V dropped 3 bases and J dropped 9; count of bases not matched to a gene: 9. This CDR3 has 15 amino acids. CDR1 SGHRS and CDR2 YFSETQ come from the germline V gene. The CDR3 sequence: CASSYMTGQGSPLHF. The CDR3 region has the DNA TGCGCCAGCAGCTACATGACAGGGCAAGGTTCACCCCTCCACTTT.